This T cell receptor (beta chain) was identified in a study of cytomegalovirus exposure and HLA in healthy donors. Trimming cost V 7 bases and J 9 bases, with 25 bases left between them. Germline V CDR1 and CDR2: WNHNN, SYGVQD (reference sequence). CDR3 length equals 16 residues. Findings and caveats of the study: TRBV6-2, TRBV6-3 and some other V segments were unresolvable in 87-base-pair reads. Reports indicated that the classifier achieved high specificity and sensitivity in diagnosing cytomegalovirus status.

Primers included in the PCR were 60 Vbeta and 13 Jbeta primers. Sequenced by immunoSEQ multiplex PCR; TCRdb stores in-frame clones only, minus some. The repertoire holds about 120,000 clones, with 70% to 85% as singletons. As for this clone: Its antigen is undetermined.

Material for sequencing was PBMCs. The chain is built from TRBV10-1 and TRBJ2-1, with D possibly being TRBD2 (6 bases). The origin of this receptor is a man aged 50 or older in good health and CMV-seropositive. The CDR3 reads CASKFSWGLLRREQFF. The CDR3 coding sequence is TGCGCCAGCAAATTTTCTTGGGGACTCCTCCGCCGTGAGCAGTTCTTC.